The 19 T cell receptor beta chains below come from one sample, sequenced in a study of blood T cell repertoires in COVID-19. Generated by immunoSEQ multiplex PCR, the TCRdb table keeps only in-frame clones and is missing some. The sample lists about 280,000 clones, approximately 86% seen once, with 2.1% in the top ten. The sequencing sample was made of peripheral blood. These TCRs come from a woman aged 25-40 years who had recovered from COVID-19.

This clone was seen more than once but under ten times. The CDR3 DNA reads as TGCGCCAGCAGCCAGGAAACTAGCGGGAGTGCCCTAAGCTCCTACAATGAGCAGTTCTTC. It translates to CASSQETSGSALSSYNEQFF. The chain is built from TRBV4-3 and TRBJ2-1, with TRBD2 identical over 11 bases. CDR1 LGHNA and CDR2 YSLEER come from the germline V gene. Trimming cost V 3 bases and J 0 bases; bases outside gene matches: 13. This CDR3 is built from 20 residues.

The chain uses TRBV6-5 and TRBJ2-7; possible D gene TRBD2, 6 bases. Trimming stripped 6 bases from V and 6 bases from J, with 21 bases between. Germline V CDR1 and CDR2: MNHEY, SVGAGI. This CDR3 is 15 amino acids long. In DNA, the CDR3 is TGTGCCAGCAGCCGGCCTAGCGCATCCCAGGCCGAGCAGTACTTC. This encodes CASSRPSASQAEQYF.

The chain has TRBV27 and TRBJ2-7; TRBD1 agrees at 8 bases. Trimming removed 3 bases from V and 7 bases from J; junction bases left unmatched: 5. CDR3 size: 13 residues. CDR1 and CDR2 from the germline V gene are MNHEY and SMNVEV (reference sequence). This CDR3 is CASSFQGAGEQYF. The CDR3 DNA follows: TGTGCCAGCAGTTTCCAGGGGGCGGGGGAGCAGTACTTC.

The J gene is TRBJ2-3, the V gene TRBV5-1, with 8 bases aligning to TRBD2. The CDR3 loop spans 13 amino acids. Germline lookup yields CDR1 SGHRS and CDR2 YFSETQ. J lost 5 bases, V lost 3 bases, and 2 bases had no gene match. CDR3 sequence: CASSSGGRDTQYF. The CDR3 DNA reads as TGCGCCAGCAGCTCGGGGGGGCGAGATACGCAGTATTTT.

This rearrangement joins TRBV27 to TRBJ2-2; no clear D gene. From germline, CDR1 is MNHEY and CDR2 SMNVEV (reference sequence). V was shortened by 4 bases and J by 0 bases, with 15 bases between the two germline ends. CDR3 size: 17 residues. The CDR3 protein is CASSSRIALSNTGELFF. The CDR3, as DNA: TGTGCCAGCAGTTCCCGTATTGCACTGTCGAACACCGGGGAGCTGTTTTTT.

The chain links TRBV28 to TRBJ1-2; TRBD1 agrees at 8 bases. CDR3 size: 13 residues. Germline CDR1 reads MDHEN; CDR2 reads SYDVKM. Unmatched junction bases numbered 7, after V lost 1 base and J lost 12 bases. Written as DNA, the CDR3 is TGTGCCAGCAGTTTATTGTCGGACAGGGAGCACACCTTC. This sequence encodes CASSLLSDREHTF.

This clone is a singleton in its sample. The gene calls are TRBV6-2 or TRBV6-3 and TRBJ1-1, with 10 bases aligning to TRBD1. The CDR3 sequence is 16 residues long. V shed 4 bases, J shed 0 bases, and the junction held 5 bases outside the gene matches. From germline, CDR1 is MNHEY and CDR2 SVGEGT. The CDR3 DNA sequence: TGTGCCAGCAGTTCCGGGACAGGGGCTGTGAACACTGAAGCTTTCTTT. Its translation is CASSSGTGAVNTEAFF.

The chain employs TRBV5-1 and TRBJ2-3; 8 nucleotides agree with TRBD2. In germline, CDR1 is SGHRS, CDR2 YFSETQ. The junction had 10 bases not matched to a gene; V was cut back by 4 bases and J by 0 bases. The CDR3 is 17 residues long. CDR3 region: CASSPGQRGLSTDTQYF. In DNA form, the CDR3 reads TGCGCCAGCAGCCCTGGGCAGCGGGGGCTTAGCACAGATACGCAGTATTTT.

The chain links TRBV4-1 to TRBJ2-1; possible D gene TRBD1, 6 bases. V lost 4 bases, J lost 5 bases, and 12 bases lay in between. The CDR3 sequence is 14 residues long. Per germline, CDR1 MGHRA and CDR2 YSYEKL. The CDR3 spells CASSPRQENNEQFF. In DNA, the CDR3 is TGCGCCAGCAGCCCCAGACAGGAGAACAATGAGCAGTTCTTC.

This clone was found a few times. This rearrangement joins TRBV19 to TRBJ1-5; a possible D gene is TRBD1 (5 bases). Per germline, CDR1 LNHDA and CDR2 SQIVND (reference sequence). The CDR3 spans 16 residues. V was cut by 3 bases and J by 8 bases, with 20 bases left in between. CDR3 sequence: CASSMGWGSFVEPQHF. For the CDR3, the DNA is TGTGCCAGTAGTATGGGGTGGGGCAGTTTCGTCGAGCCCCAGCATTTT.

CDR3 residues: CASSYRQGANTEAFF. For the CDR3, the DNA is TGTGCCAGCAGCTATAGACAGGGGGCGAACACTGAAGCTTTCTTT. This chain connects TRBV3-1 (or the pseudogene TRBV3-2) to TRBJ1-1; TRBD1 agrees at 10 bases. The CDR3 consists of 15 residues. The germline gives CDR1 LGHDT, CDR2 YNNKEL (reference sequence). V was clipped by 5 bases and J by 1 base; unmatched bases: 4.

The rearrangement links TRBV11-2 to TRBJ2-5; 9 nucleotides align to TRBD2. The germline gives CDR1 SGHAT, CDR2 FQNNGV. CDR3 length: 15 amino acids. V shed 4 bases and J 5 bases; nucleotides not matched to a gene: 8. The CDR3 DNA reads TGTGCCAGCAGCTCTGGGGCGGGAGGGATGGAGACCCAGTACTTC. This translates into CASSSGAGGMETQYF.

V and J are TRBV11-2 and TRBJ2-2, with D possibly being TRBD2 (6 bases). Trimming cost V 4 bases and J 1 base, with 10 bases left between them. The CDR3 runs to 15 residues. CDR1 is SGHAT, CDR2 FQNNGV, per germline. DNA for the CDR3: TGTGCCAGCAGCTCCGGGACTTTGAACACCGGGGAGCTGTTTTTT. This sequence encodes CASSSGTLNTGELFF. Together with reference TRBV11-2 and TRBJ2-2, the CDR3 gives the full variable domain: EAGVAQSPRYKIIEKRQSVAFWCNPISGHATLYWYQQILGQGPKLLIQFQNNGVVDDSQLPKDRFSAERLKGVDSTLKIQPAKLEDSAVYLCASSSGTLNTGELFFGEGSRLTVL.

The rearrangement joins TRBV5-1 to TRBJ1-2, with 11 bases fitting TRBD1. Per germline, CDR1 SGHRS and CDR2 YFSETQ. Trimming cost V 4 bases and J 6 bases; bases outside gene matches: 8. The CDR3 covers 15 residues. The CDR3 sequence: CASSPSGQGDDGYTF. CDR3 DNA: TGCGCCAGCAGCCCTTCGGGACAGGGGGACGATGGCTACACCTTC.

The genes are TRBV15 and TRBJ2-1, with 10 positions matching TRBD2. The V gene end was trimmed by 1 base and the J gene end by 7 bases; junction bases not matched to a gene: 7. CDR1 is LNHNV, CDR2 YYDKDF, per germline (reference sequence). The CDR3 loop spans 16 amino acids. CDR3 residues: CATSRATAGGKNEQFF. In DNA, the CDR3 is TGTGCCACCAGCAGAGCTACAGCGGGGGGGAAAAATGAGCAGTTCTTC.

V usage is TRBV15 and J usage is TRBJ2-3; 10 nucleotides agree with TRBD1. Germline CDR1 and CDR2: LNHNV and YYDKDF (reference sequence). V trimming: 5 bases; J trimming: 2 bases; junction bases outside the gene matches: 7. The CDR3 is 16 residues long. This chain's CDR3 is CATSPRDRGATDTQYF. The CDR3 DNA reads TGTGCCACCAGCCCCCGGGACAGGGGAGCCACAGATACGCAGTATTTT.

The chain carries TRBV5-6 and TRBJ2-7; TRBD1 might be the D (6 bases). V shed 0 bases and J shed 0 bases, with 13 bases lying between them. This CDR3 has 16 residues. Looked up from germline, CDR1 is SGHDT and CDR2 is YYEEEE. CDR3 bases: TGTGCCAGCAGCTTGGGCAATCAGGGGAGCTCCTACGAGCAGTACTTC. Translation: CASSLGNQGSSYEQYF.

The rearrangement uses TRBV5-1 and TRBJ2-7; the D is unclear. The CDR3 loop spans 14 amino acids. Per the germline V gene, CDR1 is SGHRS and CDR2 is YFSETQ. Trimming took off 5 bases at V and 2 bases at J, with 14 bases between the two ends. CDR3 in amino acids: CASSKEPSTYEQYF. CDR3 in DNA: TGCGCCAGCAGTAAGGAGCCCTCGACCTACGAGCAGTACTTC. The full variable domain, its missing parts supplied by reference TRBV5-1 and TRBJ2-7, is KAGVTQTPRYLIKTRGQQVTLSCSPISGHRSVSWYQQTPGQGLQFLFEYFSETQRNKGNFPGRFSGRQFSNSRSEMNVSTLELGDSALYLCASSKEPSTYEQYFGPGTRLTVT.

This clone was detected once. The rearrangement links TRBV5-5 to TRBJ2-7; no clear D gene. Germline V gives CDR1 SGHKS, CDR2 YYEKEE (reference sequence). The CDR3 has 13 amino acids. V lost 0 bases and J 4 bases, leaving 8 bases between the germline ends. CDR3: CASSLAQWYEQYF. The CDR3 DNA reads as TGTGCCAGCAGCTTGGCCCAGTGGTACGAGCAGTACTTC.